Listed below are T cell receptor beta chains from one sample, sequenced in a study of blood T cell repertoires in COVID-19. Only in-frame clones appear in the TCRdb table, and some are missing; sequencing was by immunoSEQ multiplex PCR. The table records about 220,000 clones, around 84% of them present only once. The specimen was peripheral blood. The receptors were sampled from a man aged 45 to 65 with active or convalescent COVID-19. CDR3s include the opening cysteine and the closing phenylalanine or tryptophan. D genes are given only for firm matches. Only part of the rows carry a size: once, few, many, or a class if the clone is expanded.

clone size	V gene	D gene	J gene	CDR3 DNA	CDR3 protein
few	TRBV19	.	TRBJ1-1	TGTGCCAGTATTAGTATGACGGGCACTGAAGCTTTCTTT	CASISMTGTEAFF
.	TRBV19	.	TRBJ1-5	TGTGCCAGTAGTATAACGTCAGGGAGCAATCAGCCCCAGCATTTT	CASSITSGSNQPQHF
.	TRBV2	.	TRBJ1-1	TGTGCCAGCAGTGACAAGGGGCGCGGCACTGAAGCTTTCTTT	CASSDKGRGTEAFF
.	TRBV15	.	TRBJ1-1	TGTGCCACCAGCATGGCAGGCCTTGAAGCTTTCTTT	CATSMAGLEAFF
.	TRBV4-2	TRBD1	TRBJ1-2	TGTGCCAGCAGCCATCCGGACAGGGAGGAAGGCTACACCTTC	CASSHPDREEGYTF
few	TRBV4-3	TRBD1	TRBJ2-1	TGCGCCAGCAGCCAAGAATGGACAGGTTCCTACAATGAGCAGTTCTTC	CASSQEWTGSYNEQFF
.	TRBV24-1	TRBD2	TRBJ2-7	TGTGCCACCAGTGATGGGCTAGCGGGAGTCGAGCAGTACTTC	CATSDGLAGVEQYF
.	TRBV28	.	TRBJ2-1	TGTGCCAGCAGGTCTACCTACAATGAGCAGTTCTTC	CASRSTYNEQFF
.	TRBV28	.	TRBJ2-1	TGTGCCAGCAGTCATGCCGATCTAGCTGCCGGCGCGTTCTTC	CASSHADLAAGAFF
.	TRBV18	.	TRBJ1-6	TGTGCCAGCTCTCCCGAGGGGAGGAGTTCACCCCTCCACTTT	CASSPEGRSSPLHF
.	TRBV21-1	.	TRBJ2-7	TGTGCCAGCAGAGGGACAGGAATTTACGAGCAGTACTTC	CASRGTGIYEQYF
.	TRBV7-8	.	TRBJ2-5	TGTGCCAGCAGCTTAACACGGCGCGGGCCCCTCCAAGAGACCCAGTACTTC	CASSLTRRGPLQETQYF
.	TRBV11-2	TRBD1	TRBJ2-3	TGTGCCAGCAGCTTAGATCCCGACAGGGGTTACACAGATACGCAGTATTTT	CASSLDPDRGYTDTQYF
.	TRBV28	.	TRBJ2-3	TGTGCCAGCAGTTTTAGCGGTAAGGTTGTAGATACGCAGTATTTT	CASSFSGKVVDTQYF
once	TRBV7-2	.	TRBJ1-2	TGTGCCAGCAGCCGGCGGGAGGGCCGACGCTATGGCTACACCTTC	CASSRREGRRYGYTF
.	TRBV6-4	TRBD1	TRBJ1-5	TGTGCCAGCAGCCGGACACAGGGGAATCAGCCCCAGCATTTT	CASSRTQGNQPQHF
.	TRBV6-2/TRBV6-3	.	TRBJ2-1	TGTGCCAGCAGCCCCAGAAGGTCTGGGGCCAATGAGCAGTTCTTC	CASSPRRSGANEQFF
.	TRBV19	.	TRBJ2-2	TGTGCCAGTATGCGGGGACGGGAGCTGTTTTTT	CASMRGRELFF
.	TRBV18	.	TRBJ1-1	TGTGCCAGCTCACAGACACTTAACACTGAAGCTTTCTTT	CASSQTLNTEAFF
.	TRBV7-2	TRBD1	TRBJ1-1	TGTGCCAGCAGCCTTCGGACAGGGGTGACCGAAGCTTTCTTT	CASSLRTGVTEAFF
.	TRBV5-1	TRBD1	TRBJ1-6	TGCGCCAGCAGCACACTCGGACAGGCGGACCCCCTCCACTTT	CASSTLGQADPLHF
.	TRBV27	.	TRBJ1-2	TGTGCCAGCAGAACCCCCACACAGGGTTCCTATGGCTACACCTTC	CASRTPTQGSYGYTF
.	TRBV4-3	TRBD2	TRBJ2-3	TGCGCCAGCAGCCAAGGGGCGGGAGCTAGCGGGGGGGCCTATACGCAGTATTTT	CASSQGAGASGGAYTQYF
.	TRBV6-5	TRBD1	TRBJ1-1	TGTGCCAGCACCCAAGGGGGCAGCACTGAAGCTTTCTTT	CASTQGGSTEAFF
.	TRBV28	.	TRBJ1-1	TGTGCCAGCACCTACCAGGGAAACACTGAAGCTTTCTTT	CASTYQGNTEAFF
many	TRBV7-3	.	TRBJ2-7	TGTGCCAGCAGCTTACATTTGGGGAGTGAGTACGAGCAGTACTTC	CASSLHLGSEYEQYF
.	TRBV4-1	TRBD1	TRBJ1-2	TGCGCCAGCAGCCGTACAGGGGACTATGGCTACACCTTC	CASSRTGDYGYTF
.	TRBV7-9	TRBD1	TRBJ1-2	TGTGCCAGCAGCTTAGGGGACAGGTCTCACTATGGCTACACCTTC	CASSLGDRSHYGYTF
few	TRBV28	TRBD1	TRBJ1-2	TGTGCCAGCAGATTTCAGGGGGCGGGTGGCTACACCTTC	CASRFQGAGGYTF
.	TRBV15	TRBD2	TRBJ2-5	TGTGCCACCAGCCCCGGGAGCGGGGTCCAAGAGACCCAGTACTTC	CATSPGSGVQETQYF
.	TRBV7-2	.	TRBJ1-2	TGTGCCAGCAGCTTAGGACTCGCAGGGAGGTATGGCTACACCTTC	CASSLGLAGRYGYTF
.	TRBV9	TRBD2	TRBJ2-3	TGTGCCAGCAGCAGCACACGGGAGGAACAAGAGGATACGCAGTATTTT	CASSSTREEQEDTQYF
.	TRBV19	.	TRBJ2-1	TGTGCCAGTAGTCCCGGAGGGGGCTGGAATGAGCAGTTCTTC	CASSPGGGWNEQFF
.	TRBV7-9	TRBD1	TRBJ2-7	TGTGCCAGCAGCCGAGACAGGGTACCCTACGAGCAGTACTTC	CASSRDRVPYEQYF
.	TRBV6-2/TRBV6-3	TRBD1	TRBJ1-2	TGTGCCAGCAGCAACGCCAGGGACAGGGTAAACTATGGCTACACCTTC	CASSNARDRVNYGYTF
few	TRBV6-6	TRBD1	TRBJ1-2	TGTGCCAGCAGTCCAGGGGGCGGCTACACCTTC	CASSPGGGYTF
once	TRBV28	.	TRBJ1-3	TGTGCCAGCAGTTTCGGTACGAGCTCTGGAAACACCATATATTTT	CASSFGTSSGNTIYF
.	TRBV21-1	.	TRBJ2-1	TGTGCCAGCACTAGCGGGAGGGATAGGAGCTCCTACAATGAGCAGTTCTTC	CASTSGRDRSSYNEQFF
.	TRBV27	TRBD2	TRBJ2-3	TGTGCCAGCAGTTTGATGGGGACTAGCCCAGATACGCAGTATTTT	CASSLMGTSPDTQYF
few	TRBV27	.	TRBJ1-3	TGTGCCAGCAGTTTACGGGGGGCGGGTGGAAACACCATATATTTT	CASSLRGAGGNTIYF
.	TRBV29-1	.	TRBJ1-2	TGCAGCGCTAGTCAGGGCGACTATGGCTACACCTTC	CSASQGDYGYTF